This TCR beta chain stems from a study of blood T cell repertoires in COVID-19 (dated by TCRdb to the early 2020s). Notes on the research overall: Samples from collaborators originated in the United States, Italy and Spain and spanned both the acute and convalescent phases of COVID-19. The material from the prospective study consisted of cDNA or gDNA derived from T cells, B-cell-depleted T cells, or PBMCs. The dataset comprised deeply sampled blood TCRbeta repertoires from subjects exposed to, actively infected with, or recovered from COVID-19. The repertoires were made available in a free public database intended to serve as a resource for research on the immune response to SARS-CoV-2. Samples were obtained from the ongoing ImmuneRACE study (first 160 participants) and from roughly 1,300 subjects provided by 6 global collaborators. A de-identified subject ID, COVID-19 status, age in years and sex were almost always included in the sample metadata. Where HLA class I and class II types were available, the types were taken from metadata supplied by the sample provider, not from assay-based typing. Paper-wide results and their limitations: The quantity of clinical and demographic metadata differed by source and by participant and was supplied without curation.

TCRbeta CDR3 regions were amplified from genomic DNA using the immunoSEQ Assay, a bias-controlled multiplex PCR. In the authors' own workflow: Within the assay, amplification of reference gene primers was used to estimate how many nucleated cells each sample contained. To quantify the absolute abundance of each unique TCRbeta CDR3 rearrangement, sequence reads were collapsed and filtered. For each sample, productive Simpson clonality was calculated by taking the square root of Simpson's diversity index across productive rearrangements. This is the immuneACCESS table as TCRdb keeps it, with only in-frame sequences that have V and J called. A part of the clones is gone; compared with another copy, unresolved V genes explain less than half, and the rest is unexplained. The V and J calls and clone size come from that table; D and trimming were worked out from the DNA. This sample is represented by 470,000 or so clones; 80% to 90% of them were singletons. The ten largest clones take up roughly 3.1% of the sample.

V sheds 4 bases and J sheds 1 base, leaving 14 bases between their ends. CDR1 and CDR2 are drawn from the germline V gene: SNHLY, FYNNEI. Inclusive of the bounding cysteine and phenylalanine, the CDR3 is 16 residues long. The kept DNA is CDR3 alone, 48 bases in frame from the first base. Worth noting for this clone: There is no known antigen for this receptor. One base away there is no much larger clone; base qualities are not given.

Each collaborating institution followed its own protocols to collect whole blood in K2EDTA tubes. For TCRbeta analysis, collaborators shipped samples in one of three forms: frozen whole blood, isolated PBMCs, or DNA extracted from either of those sample types. Sequencing was carried out using peripheral blood. The rearranged chain carries TRBV2 and TRBJ1-5; the best D guess is TRBD1, with 5 bases matching. This TCR came from a human donor in a cohort sampled during active COVID-19. For the CDR3, the sequence is CASSVDGRGSNQPQHF. The sequence in DNA is TGTGCCAGCAGTGTGGACGGGAGGGGAAGCAATCAGCCCCAGCATTTT. Supplemented by the reference TRBV2 and TRBJ1-5 proteins around the CDR3, the complete variable domain is EPEVTQTPSHQVTQMGQEVILRCVPISNHLYFYWYRQILGQKVEFLVSFYNNEISEKSEIFDDQFSVERPDGSNFTLKIRSTKLEDSAMYFCASSVDGRGSNQPQHFGDGTRLSIL.